This T cell receptor beta chain was recovered during a study of CD4 T cells in relation to SARS-CoV-2 and coronaviruses. Germline V lookup: CDR1 KGHDR, CDR2 SFDVKD. The CDR3 runs to 15 residues. V dropped 4 bases and J dropped 4 bases, with 14 bases sitting between them. Of note for this clone: Antigen: not known.

General study points: About 64% of donors had memory CD4+ clonotypes crossrecognizing SARS-CoV-2 and common cold coronavirus spike. Crossreactive clones expanded significantly less to SARS-CoV-2 than monoreactive clones. The assay detects memory recall responses, not culture-primed primary responses.

Before the COVID-19 pandemic, during about 2010-2018, CD4+ T cells were taken from unexposed donors. CD4 enrichment then naive enrichment separated naive from memory CD4+ cells. Profiled with immunoSEQ multiplex PCR; TCRdb holds only in-frame clones, not every one. The sample lists tens of thousands of clones, approximately 94% occurring once. What was sequenced was naive CD4+ T cells from PBMCs. Subset given: naive CD4+ T cells isolated by negative enrichment. This receptor was identified in a human donor in good health. The rearrangement links TRBV24-1 to TRBJ2-3; D is possibly TRBD2 (5 bases). CDR3 DNA: TGTGCCACCAGTGACCCTAGGACTTTTTCAGATACGCAGTATTTT. Translation: CATSDPRTFSDTQYF.